This T cell receptor (beta chain) was recovered during a study of blood T cell repertoires in COVID-19. The protocol was immunoSEQ multiplex PCR, while the TCRdb copy is restricted to in-frame clones and leaves out a portion. In the table there are 200,000 to 250,000 clones, 81% of which are singletons. The V segment lost 1 base and the J segment 6 bases; nucleotides outside the gene matches: 11. This CDR3 spans 15 amino acids. Germline V gene data show CDR1 as SQVTM and CDR2 as ANQGSEA. Participant-reported clinical history was the basis for cohort assignment. The rearrangement uses TRBV29-1 and TRBJ2-7; 8 bases match TRBD2. The receptor was isolated from a woman aged 45 to 65 with acute COVID-19. Sequencing used PBMCs or T cells enriched from blood (not recorded which). The CDR3 nucleotides are TGCAGCGTTGAAGCTTCCAGGACTAGCTCTAGCGAGCAGTACTTC. Amino acid sequence: CSVEASRTSSSEQYF.